The next 13 T cell receptor beta chains were all read from a single sample in a study of cytotoxic CD8 clonotypes in ibrutinib-treated CLL. The method was immunoSEQ multiplex PCR; TCRdb's version includes in-frame clones alone and lacks a portion of them. The table lists approximately 140,000 clones, approximately 80% of them singletons. The input for sequencing was PBMCs, taken after 12 months of ibrutinib treatment. Receptor source: a human donor with chronic lymphocytic leukemia.

V is TRBV27 and J is TRBJ2-5; D possibly matches TRBD1 or TRBD2 (5 bases each). This CDR3 is built from 14 residues. V lost 7 bases, J lost 4 bases, and 16 bases lay in between. The germline V gene has CDR1 MNHEY and CDR2 SMNVEV (reference sequence). The CDR3 reads CASKRDGGTETQYF. The CDR3 nucleotides are TGTGCCAGCAAGAGGGACGGCGGTACAGAGACCCAGTACTTC.

The CDR3: CASSIEVNTEAFF. CDR3 in DNA: TGTGCCAGTAGTATTGAGGTGAACACTGAAGCTTTCTTT. The chain is built from TRBV19 and TRBJ1-1; D gene unclear. The ends were cut back, 3 bases at V and 0 bases at J, with 5 bases in the middle. Germline V lookup: CDR1 LNHDA, CDR2 SQIVND (reference sequence). CDR3 length equals 13 residues.

The chain combines TRBV6-4 with TRBJ2-2; 13 nucleotides align to TRBD2. V shed 2 bases and J 4 bases; nucleotides not matched to a gene: 4. Germline CDR1 is MRHNA and CDR2 is SNTAGT. The CDR3 has 17 residues. CDR3 nucleotides: TGTGCCAGCAGTGACCTTGGACTAGCGGGAGCCACCGGGGAGCTGTTTTTT. Protein: CASSDLGLAGATGELFF.

This rearrangement joins TRBV19 to TRBJ2-2; 7 positions match TRBD1. In germline, CDR1 is LNHDA, CDR2 SQIVND (reference sequence). Unmatched junction bases numbered 13, after V lost 6 bases and J lost 6 bases. This CDR3 has 16 amino acids. The CDR3 region is CASRLRQGFVPGELFF. For the CDR3, the DNA is TGTGCCAGTAGATTGAGACAGGGTTTTGTTCCCGGGGAGCTGTTTTTT.

The genes are TRBV7-9 and TRBJ1-5; D is unresolved. Germline V gives CDR1 SEHNR, CDR2 FQNEAQ (reference sequence). The ends were cut back, 5 bases at V and 0 bases at J, with 5 bases in the middle. The CDR3 is 13 amino acids. CDR3 sequence (DNA): TGTGCCAGCAGCCTCCATAGCAATCAGCCCCAGCATTTT. This sequence encodes CASSLHSNQPQHF.

V usage is TRBV9 and J usage is TRBJ1-1; 9 bases fit TRBD1. Germline assignment: CDR1 SGDLS and CDR2 YYNGEE. This CDR3 comprises 15 residues. V was clipped by 4 bases and J by 1 base; unmatched bases: 5. Written as DNA, the CDR3 is TGTGCCAGCAGCAAACGGACAGGGGCGAACACTGAAGCTTTCTTT. Its translation is CASSKRTGANTEAFF.

This chain joins TRBV9 and TRBJ2-3; no clear D. This CDR3 has 14 amino acids. The germline gives CDR1 SGDLS, CDR2 YYNGEE. Trimming stripped 0 bases from V and 4 bases from J, with 9 bases between. The CDR3 loop reads CASSVVARPDTQYF. The DNA of the CDR3 is TGTGCCAGCAGCGTAGTTGCCCGCCCAGATACGCAGTATTTT. Full variable domain (outside the CDR3, taken from reference TRBV9 and TRBJ2-3): DSGVTQTPKHLITATGQRVTLRCSPRSGDLSVYWYQQSLDQGLQFLIQYYNGEERAKGNILERFSAQQFPDLHSELNLSSLELGDSALYFCASSVVARPDTQYFGPGTRLTVL.

The chain uses TRBV28 and TRBJ1-1, with a tentative D call TRBD1 (5 bases). CDR1 and CDR2 (germline): MDHEN, SYDVKM. The CDR3 loop spans 11 amino acids. With 5 bases removed from V and 10 bases from J, the gap between germline ends came to 11 bases. CDR3 nucleotide sequence: TGTGCCAGCAGTGGGGGTTGGGGAGCTTTCTTT. It encodes CASSGGWGAFF.

The chain has TRBV2 and TRBJ2-1, with 7 bases aligning to TRBD2. J lost 9 bases, V lost 7 bases, and 12 bases had no gene match. The CDR3 has 14 amino acids. From germline, CDR1 is SNHLY and CDR2 FYNNEI. CDR3 DNA sequence: TGTGCCAGCAACCAGGGAGGGCCGGTGGGTGAGCAGTTCTTC. Residues: CASNQGGPVGEQFF.

The chain recombines TRBV19 with TRBJ1-2, with TRBD1 matching over 7 bases. There are 12 residues in the CDR3. Germline values: CDR1 LNHDA, CDR2 SQIVND (reference sequence). V was pared by 8 bases and J by 7 bases, with 7 bases of the junction left unmatched. CDR3 loop: CASGGTVSGYTF. CDR3 DNA: TGTGCCAGTGGGGGGACAGTCAGTGGCTACACCTTC.

The rearrangement uses TRBV21-1 and TRBJ1-3. TRBV21-1 is reported as a pseudogene. The CDR3 extends over 17 amino acids. CDR3 protein: CASSKGPGGTVGNTIYF. The CDR3 DNA reads as TGTGCCAGCAGCAAAGGGCCGGGAGGCACTGTTGGAAACACCATATATTTT.

The chain uses TRBV7-9 and TRBJ1-4; TRBD1 matches at 10 bases. With 5 bases clipped from V and 7 bases from J, the junction kept 7 bases outside the gene matches. The germline CDR1 and CDR2 sequences are SEHNR and FQNEAQ (reference sequence). The CDR3 is 15 residues long. The CDR3 DNA follows: TGTGCCAGCAGCCAGGGGACAGGGGAGGCTGAAAAACTGTTTTTT. Encoded protein: CASSQGTGEAEKLFF. Variable domain in full (rest from reference TRBV7-9 and TRBJ1-4): DTGVSQNPRHKITKRGQNVTFRCDPISEHNRLYWYRQTLGQGPEFLTYFQNEAQLEKSRLLSDRFSAERPKGSFSTLEIQRTEQGDSAMYLCASSQGTGEAEKLFFGSGTQLSVL.

CDR3 sequence reads: CASSPQGDLSKNIQYF. The CDR3 DNA follows: TGTGCCAGCTCACCGCAGGGGGATTTGTCCAAAAACATTCAGTACTTC. This chain uses TRBV18 with TRBJ2-4; 7 bases line up with TRBD1. V shed 3 bases and J 2 bases; nucleotides not matched to a gene: 7. The CDR3 sequence is 16 residues long. Germline loops: CDR1 KGHSH, CDR2 LQKENI.